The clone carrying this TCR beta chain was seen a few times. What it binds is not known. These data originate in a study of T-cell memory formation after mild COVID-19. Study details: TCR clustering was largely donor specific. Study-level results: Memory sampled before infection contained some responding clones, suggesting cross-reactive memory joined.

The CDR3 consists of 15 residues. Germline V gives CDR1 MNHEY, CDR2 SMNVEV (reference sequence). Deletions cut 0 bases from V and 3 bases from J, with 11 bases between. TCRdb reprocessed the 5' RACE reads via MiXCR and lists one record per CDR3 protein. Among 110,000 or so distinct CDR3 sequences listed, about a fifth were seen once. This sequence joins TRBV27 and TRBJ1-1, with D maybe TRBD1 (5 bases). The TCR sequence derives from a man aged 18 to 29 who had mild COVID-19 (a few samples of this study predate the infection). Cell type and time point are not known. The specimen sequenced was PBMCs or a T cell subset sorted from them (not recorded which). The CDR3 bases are TGTGCCAGCAGTTTATCCCCAGGGTATTACACTGAAGCTTTCTTT. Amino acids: CASSLSPGYYTEAFF.